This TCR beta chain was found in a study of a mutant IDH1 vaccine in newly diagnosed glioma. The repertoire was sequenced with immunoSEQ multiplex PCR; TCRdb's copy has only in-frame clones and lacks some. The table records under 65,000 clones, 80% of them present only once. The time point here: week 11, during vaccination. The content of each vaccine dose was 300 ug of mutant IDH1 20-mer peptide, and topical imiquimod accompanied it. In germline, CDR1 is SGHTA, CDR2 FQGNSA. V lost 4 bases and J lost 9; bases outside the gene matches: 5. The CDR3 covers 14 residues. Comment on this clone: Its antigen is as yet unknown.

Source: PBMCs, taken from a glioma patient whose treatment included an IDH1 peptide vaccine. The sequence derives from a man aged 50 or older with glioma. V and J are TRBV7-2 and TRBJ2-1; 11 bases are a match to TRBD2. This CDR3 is CASSSGTSGSEQFF. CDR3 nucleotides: TGTGCCAGCAGCTCCGGGACTAGCGGTAGTGAGCAGTTCTTC.